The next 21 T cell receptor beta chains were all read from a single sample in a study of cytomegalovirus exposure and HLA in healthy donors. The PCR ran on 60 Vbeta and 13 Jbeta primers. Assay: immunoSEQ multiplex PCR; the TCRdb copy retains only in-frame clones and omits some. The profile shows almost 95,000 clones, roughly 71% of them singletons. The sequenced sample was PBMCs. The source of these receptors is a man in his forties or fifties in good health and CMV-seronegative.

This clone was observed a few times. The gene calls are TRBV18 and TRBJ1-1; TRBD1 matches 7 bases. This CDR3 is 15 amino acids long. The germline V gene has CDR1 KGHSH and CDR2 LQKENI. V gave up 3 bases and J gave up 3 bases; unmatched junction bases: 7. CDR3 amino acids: CASSPGDRVYTEAFF. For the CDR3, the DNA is TGTGCCAGCTCACCCGGAGACAGGGTTTACACTGAAGCTTTCTTT.

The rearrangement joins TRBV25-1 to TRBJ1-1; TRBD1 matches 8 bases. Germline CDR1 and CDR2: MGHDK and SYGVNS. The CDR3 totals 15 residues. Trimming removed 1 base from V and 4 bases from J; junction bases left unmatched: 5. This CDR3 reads CASSESGTGGTEAFF. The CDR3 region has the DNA TGTGCCAGCAGTGAATCTGGGACAGGTGGCACTGAAGCTTTCTTT.

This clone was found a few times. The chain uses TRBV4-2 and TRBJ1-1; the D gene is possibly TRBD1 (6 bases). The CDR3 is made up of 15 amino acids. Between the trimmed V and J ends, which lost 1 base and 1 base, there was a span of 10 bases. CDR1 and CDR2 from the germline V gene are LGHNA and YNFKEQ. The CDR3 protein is CASSQGPGQNTEAFF. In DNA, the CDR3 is TGTGCCAGCAGCCAAGGACCGGGACAGAACACTGAAGCTTTCTTT.

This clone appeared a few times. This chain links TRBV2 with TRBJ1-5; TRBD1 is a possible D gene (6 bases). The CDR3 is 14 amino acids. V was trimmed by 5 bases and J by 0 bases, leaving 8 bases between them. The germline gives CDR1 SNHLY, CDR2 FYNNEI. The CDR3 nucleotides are TGTGCCAGCAGTTTGACAGGTAGCAATCAGCCCCAGCATTTT. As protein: CASSLTGSNQPQHF.

The CDR3 bases are TGTGCCAGCAGCTTCCTAGCAGGGGGCACAGATACGCAGTATTTT. Protein product: CASSFLAGGTDTQYF. V gene TRBV5-4 combines with J gene TRBJ2-3, with D possibly being TRBD1 (6 bases). CDR1 is SGHNT and CDR2 is YYREEE in the germline V gene (reference sequence). V was clipped by 2 bases and J by 1 base, with 11 bases between them. The CDR3 runs 15 residues.

The CDR3 sequence: CSVEAATRETQYF. The CDR3 DNA follows: TGCAGCGTTGAAGCGGCCACCAGGGAGACCCAGTACTTC. The chain recombines TRBV29-1 with TRBJ2-5; D not resolved. This CDR3 has 13 residues. V gave up 1 base and J gave up 5 bases, with 11 bases separating them. The germline V gene encodes CDR1 SQVTM and CDR2 ANQGSEA.

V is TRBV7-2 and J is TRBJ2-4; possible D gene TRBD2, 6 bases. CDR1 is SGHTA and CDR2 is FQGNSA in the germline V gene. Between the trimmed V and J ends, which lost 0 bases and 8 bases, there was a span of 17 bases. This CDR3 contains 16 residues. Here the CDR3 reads CASSLAAFQPGDIQYF. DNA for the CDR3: TGTGCCAGCAGCTTAGCGGCGTTCCAACCGGGGGACATTCAGTACTTC.

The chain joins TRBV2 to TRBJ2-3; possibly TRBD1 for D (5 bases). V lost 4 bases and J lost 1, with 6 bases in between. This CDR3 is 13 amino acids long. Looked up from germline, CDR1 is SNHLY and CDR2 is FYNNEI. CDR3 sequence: CASSGGRTDTQYF. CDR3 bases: TGTGCCAGCAGTGGGGGCCGCACAGATACGCAGTATTTT.

In nucleotides, the CDR3 is TGCGCCAGCAGCTCGTTCACGGGGGGACAGGGGAGGACTGAAGCTTTCTTT. Its translation is CASSSFTGGQGRTEAFF. The V and J genes are TRBV5-1 and TRBJ1-1, with 10 positions matching TRBD1. The CDR3 is 17 residues long. Germline V gene sequence: CDR1 SGHRS, CDR2 YFSETQ. Trimming removed 3 bases from V and 5 bases from J; junction bases left unmatched: 13.

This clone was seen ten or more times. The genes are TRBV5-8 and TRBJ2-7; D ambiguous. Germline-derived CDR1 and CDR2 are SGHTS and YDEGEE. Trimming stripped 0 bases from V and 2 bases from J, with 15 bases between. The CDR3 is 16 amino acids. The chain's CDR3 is CASSLGHSYYTYEQYV. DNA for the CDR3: TGTGCCAGCAGCTTGGGTCATAGCTATTACACCTACGAGCAGTACGTC.

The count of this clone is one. The CDR3 nucleotides read TGCAGCGTGCCCCCCCGGGGGGCGCGGACCGGGGAGCTGTTTTTT. Its translation is CSVPPRGARTGELFF. V gene TRBV29-1 combines with J gene TRBJ2-2; D may be TRBD2 (7 bases). The CDR3 totals 15 residues. Looked up from germline, CDR1 is SQVTM and CDR2 is ANQGSEA. V lost 6 bases and J 5 bases, leaving 19 bases between the germline ends.

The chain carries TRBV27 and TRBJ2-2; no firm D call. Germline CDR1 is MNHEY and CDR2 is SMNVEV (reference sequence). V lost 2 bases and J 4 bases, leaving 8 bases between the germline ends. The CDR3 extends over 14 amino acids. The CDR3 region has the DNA TGTGCCAGCAGTTTAGAACTACCCACCGGGGAGCTGTTTTTT. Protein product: CASSLELPTGELFF.

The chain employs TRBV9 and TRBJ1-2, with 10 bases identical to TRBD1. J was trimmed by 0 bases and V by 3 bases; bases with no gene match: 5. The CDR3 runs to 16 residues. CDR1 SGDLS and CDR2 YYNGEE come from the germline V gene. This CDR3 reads CASSEGQGLPNYGYTF. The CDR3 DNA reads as TGTGCCAGCAGCGAGGGACAGGGGCTCCCTAACTATGGCTACACCTTC.

The CDR3 DNA reads TGTGCCAGCAGTGAAGTCCTAGTCGGGCGGGGGCTGTTCTACGAGCAGTACTTC. It specifies CASSEVLVGRGLFYEQYF. V gene TRBV6-1 combines with J gene TRBJ2-7; maybe TRBD2 (7 bases). This CDR3 has 18 amino acids. The germline V and J ends were trimmed by 1 base and 3 bases, with 22 bases remaining between them. Germline V gene sequence: CDR1 MNHNS, CDR2 SASEGT.

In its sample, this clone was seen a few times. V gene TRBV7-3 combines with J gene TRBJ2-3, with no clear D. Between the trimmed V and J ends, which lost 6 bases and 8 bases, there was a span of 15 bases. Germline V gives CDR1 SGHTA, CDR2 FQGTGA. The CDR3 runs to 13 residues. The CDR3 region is CASSPTASGTQYF. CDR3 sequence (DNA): TGTGCCAGCAGTCCCACAGCCTCCGGTACGCAGTATTTT.

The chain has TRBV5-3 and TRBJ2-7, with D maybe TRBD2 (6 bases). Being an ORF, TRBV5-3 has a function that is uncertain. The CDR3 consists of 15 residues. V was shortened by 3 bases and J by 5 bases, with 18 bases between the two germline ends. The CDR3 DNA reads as TGTGCCAGAAGCTCGATGCGGTCCGTAGCGGACGAGCAGTACGTC. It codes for CARSSMRSVADEQYV.

This chain's CDR3 is CASRDRGSGHEQYF. The CDR3 DNA reads TGTGCCAGCAGGGACAGGGGAAGTGGGCACGAGCAGTACTTC. V usage is TRBV2 and J usage is TRBJ2-7, with 9 bases lining up with TRBD1. The CDR3 spans 14 residues. The junction had 8 bases not matched to a gene; V was cut back by 6 bases and J by 5 bases. Germline V gives CDR1 SNHLY, CDR2 FYNNEI. Full variable domain (outside the CDR3, taken from reference TRBV2 and TRBJ2-7): EPEVTQTPSHQVTQMGQEVILRCVPISNHLYFYWYRQILGQKVEFLVSFYNNEISEKSEIFDDQFSVERPDGSNFTLKIRSTKLEDSAMYFCASRDRGSGHEQYFGPGTRLTVT.

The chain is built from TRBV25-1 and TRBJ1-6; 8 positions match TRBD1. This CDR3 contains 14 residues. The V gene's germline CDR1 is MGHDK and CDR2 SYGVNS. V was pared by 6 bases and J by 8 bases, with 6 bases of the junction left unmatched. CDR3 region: CASSHGQGYSPLHF. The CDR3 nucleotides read TGTGCCAGCAGCCATGGACAGGGTTATTCACCCCTCCACTTT.

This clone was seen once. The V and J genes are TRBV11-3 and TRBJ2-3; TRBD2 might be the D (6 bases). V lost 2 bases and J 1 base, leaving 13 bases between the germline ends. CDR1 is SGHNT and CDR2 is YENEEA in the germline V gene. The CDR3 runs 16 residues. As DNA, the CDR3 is TGTGCCAGCAGCTTAAAGTCCGGCGGGGGCACAGATACGCAGTATTTT. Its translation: CASSLKSGGGTDTQYF.

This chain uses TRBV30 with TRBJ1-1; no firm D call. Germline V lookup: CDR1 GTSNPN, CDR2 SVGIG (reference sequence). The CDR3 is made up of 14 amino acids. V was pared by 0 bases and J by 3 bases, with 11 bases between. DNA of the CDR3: TGTGCCTGGAGTGTACCAAGGCGGGACACTGAAGCTTTCTTT. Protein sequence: CAWSVPRRDTEAFF.

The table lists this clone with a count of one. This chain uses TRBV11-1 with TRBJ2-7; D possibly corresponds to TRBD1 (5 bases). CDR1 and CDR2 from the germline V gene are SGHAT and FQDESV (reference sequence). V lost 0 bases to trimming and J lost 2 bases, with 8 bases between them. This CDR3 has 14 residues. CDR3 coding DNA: TGTGCCAGCAGCTTAGCCGCAGGGCCCTACGAGCAGTACTTC. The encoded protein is CASSLAAGPYEQYF.